This T cell receptor (beta chain) was identified during a study of regulatory T cells in long-lasting Graves disease. As for time point: newly diagnosed GD, antithyroid drugs for less than 3 months. PBMC RNA was the source of the TCR library. The authors built TCR beta libraries using iRepertoire HTBI primers and Arm-PCR of CDR3 regions. Original processing methods: Taken together, the samples had fewer than 65 TRBV and 15 or so TRBJ segments identified. TCRdb redid the calling of the multiplex PCR reads with MiXCR, one entry per CDR3 protein. TCRdb, rather than the study authors, made the V and J calls. This sample yields about 620,000 distinct CDR3 sequences, of which 16% are seen a single time; approximately 20% belongs to the top ten. The germline V gene has CDR1 MDHEN and CDR2 SYDVKM. The length of the CDR3 is 13 residues. V lost 7 bases, J lost 0 bases, and 9 bases lay in between. The same data also contributed to another study, on T cells in Graves' hyperthyroidism and ophthalmopathy.

This TCR was recovered from a young woman with Graves disease. Sequenced here: peripheral blood mononuclear cells (PBMCs), sampled at new diagnosis, from a patient treated with antithyroid drugs. The V call is TRBV28, the J call TRBJ1-1, with no clear D. The chain's CDR3 is CASTPQVNTEAFF. DNA for the CDR3: TGTGCCAGCACTCCCCAGGTGAACACTGAAGCTTTCTTT. Supplemented by reference TRBV28 and TRBJ1-1, the full variable domain reads DVKVTQSSRYLVKRTGEKVFLECVQDMDHENMFWYRQDPGLGLRLIYFSYDVKMKEKGDIPEGYSVSREKKERFSLILESASTNQTSMYLCASTPQVNTEAFFGQGTRLTVV.